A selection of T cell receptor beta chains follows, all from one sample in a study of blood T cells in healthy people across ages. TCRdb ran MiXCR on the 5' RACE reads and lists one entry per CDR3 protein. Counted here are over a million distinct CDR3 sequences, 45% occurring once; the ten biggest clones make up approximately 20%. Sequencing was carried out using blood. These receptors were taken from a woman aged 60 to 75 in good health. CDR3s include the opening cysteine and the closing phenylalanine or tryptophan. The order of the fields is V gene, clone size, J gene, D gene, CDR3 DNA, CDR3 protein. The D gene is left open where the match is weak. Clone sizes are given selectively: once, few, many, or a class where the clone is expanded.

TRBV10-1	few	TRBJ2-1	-	TGCGCCAGCAGTGATCCGAAGGGGGAGCAGTTCTTC	CASSDPKGEQFF
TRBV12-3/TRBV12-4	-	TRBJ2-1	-	TGTGCCAGCACGCCACGGGAGCGGTCCTACAATGAGCAGTTCTTC	CASTPRERSYNEQFF
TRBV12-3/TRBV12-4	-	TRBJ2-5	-	TGTGCCAGCAGTGGGGGGACACCGACCCACCAAGAGACCCAGTACTTC	CASSGGTPTHQETQYF
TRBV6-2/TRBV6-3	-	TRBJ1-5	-	TGTGCTAGCAGTCCTGCCTCAGGACATCAGCCCCAGCATTTT	CASSPASGHQPQHF
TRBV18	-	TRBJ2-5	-	TGTGCCAGCTCACCAGGGACACAAGAGCAGTACTTC	CASSPGTQEQYF
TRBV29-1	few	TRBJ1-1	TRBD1	TGCAGCGTCGTACCACAGGGGAGAAAAAACACTGAAGCTTTCTTT	CSVVPQGRKNTEAFF
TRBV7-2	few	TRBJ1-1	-	TGTGCCAGCAGCTTAAGAGGACTACTGAACACTGAAGCTTTCTTT	CASSLRGLLNTEAFF
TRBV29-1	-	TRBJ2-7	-	TGCAGCGGGGGACGGGAGTACGAGCAGTACTTC	CSGGREYEQYF
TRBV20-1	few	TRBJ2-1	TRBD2	TGCAGTGCTAGATTGGGGACTAGTGGCAATGAGCAGTTCTTC	CSARLGTSGNEQFF
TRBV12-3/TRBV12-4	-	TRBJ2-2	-	TGTGCCAGCAGTTTTGGTTTGGGACTCGGGGAGCTGTTTTTT	CASSFGLGLGELFF
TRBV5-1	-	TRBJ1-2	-	TGCGCCAGCAGCTTGGACCCGTCTGCCCTCTATGGCTACACCTTC	CASSLDPSALYGYTF
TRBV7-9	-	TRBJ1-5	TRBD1	TGTGCCAGCAGCTTAGCGACAGGGGACCAGCCCCAGCATTTT	CASSLATGDQPQHF
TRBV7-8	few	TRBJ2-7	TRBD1	TGTGCCAGCAGCTTAGCAGGGACAGGGCTTAACTACGAGCAGTACTTC	CASSLAGTGLNYEQYF
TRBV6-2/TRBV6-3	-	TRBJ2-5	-	TGTGCCAGCAGAGGGGCAGACTACAATGAGCAGTACTTC	CASRGADYNEQYF
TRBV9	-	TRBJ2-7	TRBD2	TGTGCCAGCAGCCCTGGTCACGGGAGGGGCTACGAGCAGTACTTC	CASSPGHGRGYEQYF
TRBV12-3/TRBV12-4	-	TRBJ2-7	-	TGTGCCAGCAGCCCCTATCCTGCGAGCTCCTACGAGCAGTACTTC	CASSPYPASSYEQYF
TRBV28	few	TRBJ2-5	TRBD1	TGTGCCAGCAGTCCGCCTCCCCGACAGGGCTCTAAAGAGACCCAGTACTTC	CASSPPPRQGSKETQYF
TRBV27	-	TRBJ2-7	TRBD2	TGTGCCAGCAGTTCAGGTGGACCCGGGACTAGCGGCTACGAGCAGTACTTC	CASSSGGPGTSGYEQYF
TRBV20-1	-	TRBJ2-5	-	TGCAGTGCTAGAGAATCCCACATCTCCCTCCGAGAGACCCAGTACTTC	CSARESHISLRETQYF
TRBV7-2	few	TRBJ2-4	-	TGTGCCAGCAGCCCAAACCCAGTCTCAGCCAAAAACATTCAGTACTTC	CASSPNPVSAKNIQYF
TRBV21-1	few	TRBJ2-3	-	-	CASSKVRWWGFGTDTQYF
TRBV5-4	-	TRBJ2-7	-	TGTGCCAGCAGCTTGATTCGACAGAAGGGCACCCAGTACTTC	CASSLIRQKGTQYF
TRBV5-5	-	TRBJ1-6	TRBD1	TGTGCCAGCAGCTTGGGAGGTCTGGACAGGGGGTATAATTCACCCCCCCACTTT	CASSLGGLDRGYNSPPHF
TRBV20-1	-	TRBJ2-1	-	TGCAGTGCTAGCCCTCTCAGGGATAGGAGCAATGAGCAGTTCTTC	CSASPLRDRSNEQFF
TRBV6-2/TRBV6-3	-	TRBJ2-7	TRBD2	TGTGCCAGCAGCGCTGGGGGGAGGGCCTACGAGCAGTACTTC	CASSAGGRAYEQYF
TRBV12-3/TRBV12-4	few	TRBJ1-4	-	TGTGCCAGCAGTCAGACTGGACGCGCTGAAAAACTGTTTTTT	CASSQTGRAEKLFF
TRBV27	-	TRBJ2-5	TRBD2	TGTGCCACCAGAGCGGGAGGAATGAATGAGCAGTACTTC	CATRAGGMNEQYF
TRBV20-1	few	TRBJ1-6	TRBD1	TGCAGTGCTAGTCCCCTTGACAGGGAGGTGAATTCACCCCTCCACTTT	CSASPLDREVNSPLHF
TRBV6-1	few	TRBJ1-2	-	TGTGCCAGCAGTGACGGGTCAGGGTTCTATGGCTACACCTTC	CASSDGSGFYGYTF
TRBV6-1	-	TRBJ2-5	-	TGTGCCAGCAGTGGGACCTGGACGACCCAGGAGACCCAGTACTTC	CASSGTWTTQETQYF
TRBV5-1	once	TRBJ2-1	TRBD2	TGCGCCAGCAGCTTGGAACTAGCGGGAGAACCAGAATACAATGAGCAGTTCTTC	CASSLELAGEPEYNEQFF